This T cell receptor (beta chain) is from a study of cytomegalovirus exposure and HLA in healthy donors. Study details: It was reported in a later analysis that the same platform had been used for the roughly 130 validation repertoires as for the approximately 670 first-cohort repertoires. The study, taken as a whole, reports: Most TCR sequences were uncommon, yet certain public TCRs appeared in many donors. Cytomegalovirus status was reportedly diagnosed by the classifier with high sensitivity and specificity. First-cohort TCR clusters were later found to tend to co-occur in the 120 or so validation repertoires.

Concerning this clone itself: Its antigen is undetermined.

Sequenced by immunoSEQ multiplex PCR; TCRdb stores in-frame clones only, minus some. This sample has 150,000 to 200,000 clones, with around 85% found just once. CDR1 MGHRA and CDR2 YSYEKL come from the germline V gene. This CDR3 is built from 17 residues. The junction had 10 bases not matched to a gene; V was cut back by 1 base and J by 4 bases. The origin of this receptor is a man aged 18-30 years in good health and CMV-seropositive. The gene calls are TRBV4-1 and TRBJ2-1; 7 positions agree with TRBD2. Sample: PBMCs. CDR3 DNA sequence: TGCGCCAGCAGCCAAGTCGCGGGGGTCCGGCCGTACAATGAGCAGTTCTTC. It is translated as CASSQVAGVRPYNEQFF.